This TCR beta chain was obtained from a study of tumor-infiltrating lymphocytes in primary liver carcinoma. Study overall: Those sampled were patients whose primary liver carcinoma was treated by surgical resection. The patient group consisted of men and women aged 30 to 69 years.

The study's findings and limits: Whereas tumor region pairs overlapped more, tumor-adjacent and tumor-blood pairs overlapped less. A significantly higher top-250-clone fraction was found in tumors than in blood (p = 0.039).

Unsorted whole blood yielded the blood RNA, and germline DNA was also extracted. As concerns this clonotype: Its antigen remains unidentified. A read error may explain this, as a much larger clone is one base away.

TCR beta cDNA was reverse-transcribed from 450 to 500 ng of total RNA. The reaction used a constant-region primer and ProtoScript II reverse transcriptase. Three rounds of nested multiplex PCR with slightly modified ARM-PCR produced TCR beta libraries. The first two PCR rounds used TRBV1-TRBV30 primers with a Cbeta primer, nine to eleven cycles each. TCRdb used MiXCR to reprocess the multiplex PCR reads, holding one entry per CDR3 protein. The sample lists around 170,000 distinct CDR3 sequences; approximately 60% were seen once. The CDR3 is 15 residues long. Germline values: CDR1 SQVTM, CDR2 ANQGSEA.

The specimen sequenced was peripheral blood. The rearrangement uses TRBV29-1 and TRBJ2-3, with TRBD2 identical over 8 bases. This receptor was obtained from a man aged 35 to 55 with primary liver carcinoma and hepatitis B virus infection. The CDR3 bases are TGCAGCGTGGAAAGCGGGAGTGAGAGGCCAGATATGCAGTATTTT. This codes for CSVESGSERPDMQYF.